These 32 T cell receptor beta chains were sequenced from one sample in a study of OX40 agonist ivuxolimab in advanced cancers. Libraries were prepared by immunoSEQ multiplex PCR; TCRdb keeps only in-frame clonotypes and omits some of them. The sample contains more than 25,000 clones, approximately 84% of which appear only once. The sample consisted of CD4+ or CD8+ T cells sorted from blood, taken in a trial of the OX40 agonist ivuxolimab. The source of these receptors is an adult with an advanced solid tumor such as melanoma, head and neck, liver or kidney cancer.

The CDR3 DNA follows: TGTGCCAGCAGCTACCGGGACGGTACCTACGAGCAGTACTTC. This encodes CASSYRDGTYEQYF. The chain links TRBV11-2 to TRBJ2-7; perhaps D is TRBD1 or TRBD2 (5 bases each). The germline V and J ends were trimmed by 4 bases and 2 bases, with 12 bases remaining between them. This CDR3 is 14 amino acids long. The germline V gene encodes CDR1 SGHAT and CDR2 FQNNGV.

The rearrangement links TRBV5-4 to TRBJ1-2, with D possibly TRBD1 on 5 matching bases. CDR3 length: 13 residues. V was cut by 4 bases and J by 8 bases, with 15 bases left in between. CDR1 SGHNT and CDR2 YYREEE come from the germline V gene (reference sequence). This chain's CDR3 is CASSHGDGQGYTF. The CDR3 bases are TGTGCCAGCAGCCATGGGGACGGGCAAGGCTACACCTTC.

The CDR3 bases are TGTGCCAGCTCACCACTGGGAGGGGGCAACTCCTACGAGCAGTACTTC. Translated, it gives CASSPLGGGNSYEQYF. The rearrangement joins TRBV18 to TRBJ2-7, with D possibly called TRBD1 or TRBD2 (7 bases each). The CDR3 runs 16 residues. The V and J ends lost 1 base and 0 bases respectively, with 13 bases between them. Germline loops: CDR1 KGHSH, CDR2 LQKENI.

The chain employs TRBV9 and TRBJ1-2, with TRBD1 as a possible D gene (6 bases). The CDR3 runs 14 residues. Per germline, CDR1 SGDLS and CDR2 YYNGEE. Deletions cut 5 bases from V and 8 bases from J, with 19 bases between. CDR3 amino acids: CASRATTGSYGYTF. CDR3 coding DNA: TGTGCCAGCAGGGCAACAACAGGGAGCTACGGCTACACCTTC.

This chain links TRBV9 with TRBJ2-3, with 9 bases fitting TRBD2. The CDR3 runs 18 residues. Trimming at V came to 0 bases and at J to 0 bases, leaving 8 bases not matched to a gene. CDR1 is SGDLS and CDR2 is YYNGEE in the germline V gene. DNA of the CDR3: TGTGCCAGCAGCGTAGGGACTAGCGCTAACCCCAGCACAGATACGCAGTATTTT. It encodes CASSVGTSANPSTDTQYF.

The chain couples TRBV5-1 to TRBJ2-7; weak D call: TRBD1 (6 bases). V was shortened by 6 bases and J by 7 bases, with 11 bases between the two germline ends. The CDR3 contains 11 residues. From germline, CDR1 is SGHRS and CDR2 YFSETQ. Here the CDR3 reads CASTEGVEQYF. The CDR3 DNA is TGCGCCAGCACCGAGGGGGTAGAGCAGTACTTC.

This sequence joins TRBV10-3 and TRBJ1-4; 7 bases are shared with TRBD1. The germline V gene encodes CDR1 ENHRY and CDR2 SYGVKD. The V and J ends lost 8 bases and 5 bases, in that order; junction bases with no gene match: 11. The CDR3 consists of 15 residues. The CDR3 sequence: CAIGLRDSRNEKLFF. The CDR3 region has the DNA TGTGCCATCGGACTCCGGGACAGCCGGAATGAAAAACTGTTTTTT.

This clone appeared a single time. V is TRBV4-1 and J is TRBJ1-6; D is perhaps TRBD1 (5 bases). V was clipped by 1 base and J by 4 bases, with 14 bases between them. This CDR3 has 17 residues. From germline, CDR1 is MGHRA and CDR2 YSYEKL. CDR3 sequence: CASSQAIRDGYNSPLHF. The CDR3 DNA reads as TGCGCCAGCAGCCAAGCAATCCGGGACGGATATAATTCACCCCTCCACTTT.

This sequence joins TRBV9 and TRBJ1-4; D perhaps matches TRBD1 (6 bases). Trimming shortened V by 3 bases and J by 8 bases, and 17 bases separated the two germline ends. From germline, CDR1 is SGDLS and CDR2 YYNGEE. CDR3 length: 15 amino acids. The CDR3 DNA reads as TGTGCCAGCAGCGCGGGGGGCTGGTCAGAGGAAAAACTGTTTTTT. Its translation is CASSAGGWSEEKLFF.

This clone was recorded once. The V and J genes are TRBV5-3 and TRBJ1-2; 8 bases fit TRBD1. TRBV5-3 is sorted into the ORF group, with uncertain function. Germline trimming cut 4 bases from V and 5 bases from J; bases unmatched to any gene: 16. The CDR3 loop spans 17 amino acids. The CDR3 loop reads CARSPRSPDRGIYGYTF. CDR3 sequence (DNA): TGTGCCAGAAGCCCCCGTAGTCCCGACAGGGGAATTTATGGCTACACCTTC.

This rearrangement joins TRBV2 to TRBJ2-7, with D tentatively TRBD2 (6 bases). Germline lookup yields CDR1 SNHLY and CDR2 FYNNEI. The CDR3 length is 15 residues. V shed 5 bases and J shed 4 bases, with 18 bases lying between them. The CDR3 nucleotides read TGTGCCAGCAGTCTGTCATGGGGGGACGAGTACGAGCAGTACTTC. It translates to CASSLSWGDEYEQYF.

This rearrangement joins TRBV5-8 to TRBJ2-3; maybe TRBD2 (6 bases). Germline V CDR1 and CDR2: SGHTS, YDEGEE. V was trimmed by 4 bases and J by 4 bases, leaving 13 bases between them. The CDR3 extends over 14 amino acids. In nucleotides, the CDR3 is TGTGCCAGCAGCCCGACTAGTGGCGCAGATACGCAGTATTTT. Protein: CASSPTSGADTQYF.

The CDR3, as DNA: TGTGCCAGCAGTGGGGGCGGGTCGGAGACCCAGTACTTC. It is translated as CASSGGGSETQYF. This chain joins TRBV9 and TRBJ2-5, with D perhaps matching TRBD1 (6 bases). This CDR3 comprises 13 residues. The germline V gene encodes CDR1 SGDLS and CDR2 YYNGEE. The ends were cut back, 5 bases at V and 5 bases at J, with 13 bases in the middle.

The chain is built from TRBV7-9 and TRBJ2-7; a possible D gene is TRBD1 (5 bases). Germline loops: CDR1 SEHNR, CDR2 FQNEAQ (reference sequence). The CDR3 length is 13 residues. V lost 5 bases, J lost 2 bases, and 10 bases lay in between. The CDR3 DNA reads TGTGCCAGCAGCCCACAGGAACCCTACGAGCAGTACTTC. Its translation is CASSPQEPYEQYF.

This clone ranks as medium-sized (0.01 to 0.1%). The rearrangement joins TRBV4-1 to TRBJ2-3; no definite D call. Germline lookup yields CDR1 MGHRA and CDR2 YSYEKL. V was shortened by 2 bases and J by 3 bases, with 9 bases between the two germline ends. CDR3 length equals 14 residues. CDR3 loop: CASSQYEGTDTQYF. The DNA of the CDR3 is TGCGCCAGCAGCCAATATGAAGGGACAGATACGCAGTATTTT.

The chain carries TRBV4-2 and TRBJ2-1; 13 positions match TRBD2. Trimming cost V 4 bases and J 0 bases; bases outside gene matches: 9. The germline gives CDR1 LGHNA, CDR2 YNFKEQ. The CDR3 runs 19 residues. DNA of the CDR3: TGTGCCAGCAGCCTCGCGGGACTAGCGGGACCGATCTCCTACAATGAGCAGTTCTTC. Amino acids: CASSLAGLAGPISYNEQFF.

The CDR3 is CASSDGLAGGTNTGELFF. The CDR3 DNA reads TGTGCCAGCAGCGACGGACTAGCGGGAGGTACGAACACCGGGGAGCTGTTTTTT. The V call is TRBV9, the J call TRBJ2-2; 14 bases fit TRBD2. The CDR3 extends over 18 amino acids. The V and J ends lost 3 bases and 0 bases, in that order; junction bases with no gene match: 4. CDR1 is SGDLS and CDR2 is YYNGEE in the germline V gene.

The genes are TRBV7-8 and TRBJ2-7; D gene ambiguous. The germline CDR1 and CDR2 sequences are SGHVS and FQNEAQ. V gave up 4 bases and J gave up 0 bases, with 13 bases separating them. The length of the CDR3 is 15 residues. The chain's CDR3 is CASSSPGGFSYEQYF. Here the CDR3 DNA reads TGTGCCAGCAGCTCCCCCGGCGGTTTCTCCTACGAGCAGTACTTC.

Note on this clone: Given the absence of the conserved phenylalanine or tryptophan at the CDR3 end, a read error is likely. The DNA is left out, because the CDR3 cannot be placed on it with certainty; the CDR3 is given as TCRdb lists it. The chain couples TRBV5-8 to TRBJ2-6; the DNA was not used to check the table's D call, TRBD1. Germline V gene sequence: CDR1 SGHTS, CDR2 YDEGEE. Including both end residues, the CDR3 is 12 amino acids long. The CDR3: CASSLGDRAPES.

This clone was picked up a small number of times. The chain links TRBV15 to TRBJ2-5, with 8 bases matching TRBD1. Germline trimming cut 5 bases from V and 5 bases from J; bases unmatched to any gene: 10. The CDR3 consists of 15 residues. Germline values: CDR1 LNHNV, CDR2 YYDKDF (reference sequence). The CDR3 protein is CATSRGQGNTETQYF. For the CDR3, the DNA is TGTGCCACCAGCCGAGGACAGGGAAATACGGAGACCCAGTACTTC.

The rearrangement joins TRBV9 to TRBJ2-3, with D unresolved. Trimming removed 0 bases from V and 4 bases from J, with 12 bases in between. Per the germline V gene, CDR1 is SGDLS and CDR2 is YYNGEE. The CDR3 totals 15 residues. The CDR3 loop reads CASSVVPAFPDTQYF. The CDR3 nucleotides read TGTGCCAGCAGCGTAGTTCCAGCTTTCCCAGATACGCAGTATTTT.

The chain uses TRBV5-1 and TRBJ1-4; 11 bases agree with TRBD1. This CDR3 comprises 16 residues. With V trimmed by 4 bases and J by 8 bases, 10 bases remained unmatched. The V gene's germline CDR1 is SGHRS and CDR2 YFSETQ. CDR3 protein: CASSLRDRGLEEKLFF. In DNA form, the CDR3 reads TGCGCCAGCAGCCTCAGGGACAGGGGGTTAGAGGAAAAACTGTTTTTT.

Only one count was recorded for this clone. The CDR3 DNA is TGTGCCAGCAGCACAGGGGGAGACACAGATACGCAGTATTTT. Protein product: CASSTGGDTDTQYF. The chain couples TRBV9 to TRBJ2-3; 8 bases are a match to TRBD1. With V trimmed by 4 bases and J by 2 bases, 3 bases remained unmatched. Per the germline V gene, CDR1 is SGDLS and CDR2 is YYNGEE. The CDR3 length is 14 residues.

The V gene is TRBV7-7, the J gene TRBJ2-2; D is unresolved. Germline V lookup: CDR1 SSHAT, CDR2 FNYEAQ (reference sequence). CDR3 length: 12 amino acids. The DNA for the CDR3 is TGTCCCGGCGGAACGAACACCGGGGAGCTGTTTTTT. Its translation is CPGGTNTGELFF.

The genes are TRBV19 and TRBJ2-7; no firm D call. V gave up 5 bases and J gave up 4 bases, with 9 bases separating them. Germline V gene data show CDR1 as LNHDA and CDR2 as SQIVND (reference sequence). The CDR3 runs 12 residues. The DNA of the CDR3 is TGTGCCAGTAGTTCGCGACCTTACGAGCAGTACTTC. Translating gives CASSSRPYEQYF.

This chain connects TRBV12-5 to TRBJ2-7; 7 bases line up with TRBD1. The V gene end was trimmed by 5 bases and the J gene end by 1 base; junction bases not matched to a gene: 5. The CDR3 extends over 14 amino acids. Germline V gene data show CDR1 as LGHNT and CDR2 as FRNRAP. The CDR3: CASGTGTASYEQYF. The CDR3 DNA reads TGTGCTAGTGGTACCGGGACAGCGTCCTACGAGCAGTACTTC.

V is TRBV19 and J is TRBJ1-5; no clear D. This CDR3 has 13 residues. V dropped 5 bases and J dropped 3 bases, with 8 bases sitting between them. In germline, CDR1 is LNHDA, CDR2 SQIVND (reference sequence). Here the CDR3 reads CASSPRPNQPQHF. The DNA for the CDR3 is TGTGCCAGTAGTCCCCGACCCAATCAGCCCCAGCATTTT.

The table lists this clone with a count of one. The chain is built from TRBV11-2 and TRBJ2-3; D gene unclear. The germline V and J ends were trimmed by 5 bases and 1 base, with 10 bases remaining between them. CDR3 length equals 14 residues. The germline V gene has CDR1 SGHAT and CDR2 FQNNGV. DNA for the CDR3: TGTGCCAGCAGCCAAATTTACGGCACAGATACGCAGTATTTT. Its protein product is CASSQIYGTDTQYF.

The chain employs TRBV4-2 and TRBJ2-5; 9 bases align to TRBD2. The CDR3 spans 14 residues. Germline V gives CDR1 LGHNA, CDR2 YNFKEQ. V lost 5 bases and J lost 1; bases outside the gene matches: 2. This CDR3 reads CASSFSGGQETQYF. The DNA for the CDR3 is TGTGCCAGCAGCTTTAGCGGGGGCCAAGAGACCCAGTACTTC.

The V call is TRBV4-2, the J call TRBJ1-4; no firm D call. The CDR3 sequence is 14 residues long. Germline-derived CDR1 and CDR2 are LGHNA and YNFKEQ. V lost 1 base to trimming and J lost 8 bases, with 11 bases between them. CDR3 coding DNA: TGTGCCAGCAGCCAAGGAGGATCGGACGAAAAACTGTTTTTT. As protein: CASSQGGSDEKLFF.

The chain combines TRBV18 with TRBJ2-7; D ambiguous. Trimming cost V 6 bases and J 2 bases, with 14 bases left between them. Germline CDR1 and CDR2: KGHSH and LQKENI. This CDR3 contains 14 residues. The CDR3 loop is CASSAAGAAYEQYF. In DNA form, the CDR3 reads TGTGCCAGCTCGGCGGCAGGTGCAGCCTACGAGCAGTACTTC. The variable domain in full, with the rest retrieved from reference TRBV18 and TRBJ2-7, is NAGVMQNPRHLVRRRGQEARLRCSPMKGHSHVYWYRQLPEEGLKFMVYLQKENIIDESGMPKERFSAEFPKEGPSILRIQQVVRGDSAAYFCASSAAGAAYEQYFGPGTRLTVT.

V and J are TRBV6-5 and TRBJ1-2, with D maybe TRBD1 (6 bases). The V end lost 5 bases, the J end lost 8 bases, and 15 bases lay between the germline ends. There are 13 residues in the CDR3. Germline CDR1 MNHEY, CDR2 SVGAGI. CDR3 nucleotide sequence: TGTGCCAGCAGTCCGCGGACAGCGAACGGCTACACCTTC. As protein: CASSPRTANGYTF.